This T cell receptor beta chain was sequenced for a study of radiotherapy plus CTLA-4 blockade in lung cancer. Losses at the gene ends were 4 bases for V and 9 bases for J; bases not matched to a gene: 3. The CDR3 spans 13 residues. Germline V gene sequence: CDR1 MGHRA, CDR2 YSYEKL. Assay used: immunoSEQ multiplex PCR; TCRdb lists only in-frame clones, some missing. In the table there are some 77,000 clones, around 87% of which are singletons. Sequencing used peripheral blood, obtained from a patient treated with radiotherapy plus ipilimumab. The chain links TRBV4-1 to TRBJ2-1, with 10 bases that match TRBD2. The sequence derives from a human donor with non-small cell lung cancer who had a partial response to radiotherapy plus ipilimumab. This chain's CDR3 is CASSLGTSAEQFF. In nucleotides, the CDR3 is TGCGCCAGCAGCCTCGGGACTAGCGCTGAGCAGTTCTTC.